This TCR beta chain is from a study of blood T cell repertoires in COVID-19. This CDR3 region has 14 residues. Trimming took 4 bases from V and 10 from J; bases not matched to a gene: 8. Germline V gene data show CDR1 as SGHKS and CDR2 as YYEKEE (reference sequence). Measured with immunoSEQ multiplex PCR; TCRdb has only the in-frame clones, and not every one. The sample consists of some 41,000 clones, 91% of them appearing once. This clone has only a few counts. The rearrangement joins TRBV5-5 to TRBJ1-6; TRBD1 matches at 7 bases. Sequencing was carried out using peripheral blood. The source is a woman in her thirties in a cohort sampled during active COVID-19. The CDR3 sequence is CASSPTGNGSPLHF. The CDR3 DNA follows: TGTGCCAGCAGCCCGACAGGGAACGGATCACCCCTCCACTTT.